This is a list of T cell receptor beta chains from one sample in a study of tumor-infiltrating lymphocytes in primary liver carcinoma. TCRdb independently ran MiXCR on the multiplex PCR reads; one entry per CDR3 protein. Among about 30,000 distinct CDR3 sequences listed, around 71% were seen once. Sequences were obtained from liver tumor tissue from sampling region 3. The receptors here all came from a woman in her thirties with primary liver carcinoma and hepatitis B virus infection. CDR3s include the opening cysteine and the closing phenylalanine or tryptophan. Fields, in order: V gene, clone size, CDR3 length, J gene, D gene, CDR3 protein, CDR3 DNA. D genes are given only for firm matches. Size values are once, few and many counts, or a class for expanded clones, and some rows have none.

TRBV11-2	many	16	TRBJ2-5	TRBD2	CASNYSRGSGRETQYF	TGTGCCAGTAACTACTCCCGTGGTAGCGGGAGAGAGACCCAGTACTTC
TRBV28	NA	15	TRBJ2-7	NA	CAGSPPGNRNGEQYF	TGTGCCGGCAGCCCTCCGGGGAACAGAAACGGCGAGCAGTACTTC
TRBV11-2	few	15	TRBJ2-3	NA	CASSPGARGGDTQYF	TGTGCCAGCAGCCCCGGGGCGAGAGGTGGAGATACGCAGTATTTT
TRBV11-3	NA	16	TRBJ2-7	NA	CASSRRLTGASYEQYF	TGCGCCAGCAGCCGGCGACTAACGGGAGCTTCCTACGAGCAGTACTTC
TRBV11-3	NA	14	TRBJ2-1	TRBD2	CASSLGGSTNGQFF	TGTGCCAGCAGCTTAGGCGGGAGTACTAATGGGCAGTTCTTC
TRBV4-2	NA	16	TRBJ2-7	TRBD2	CASSQVAGRELYEQYF	TGTGCCAGCAGCCAAGTTGCCGGGCGGGAGTTATACGAGCAGTACTTC
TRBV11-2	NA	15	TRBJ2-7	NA	CASILAGQPSYEQYF	TGTGCCAGCATCTTAGCGGGACAGCCCTCCTACGAGCAATACTTC
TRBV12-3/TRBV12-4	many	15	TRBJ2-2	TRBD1	CASSLGQGYTGELFF	TGTGCCAGCAGTCTCGGACAGGGGTACACCGGGGAGCTGTTTTTT
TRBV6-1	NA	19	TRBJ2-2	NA	CASSETIPGDATNTGELFF	TGTGCCAGCAGTGAAACCATTCCCGGGGACGCCACGAACACCGGGGAGCTGTTTTTT
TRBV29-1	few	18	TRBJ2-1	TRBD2	CSVSRLAALAGGGNEQLF	TGCAGCGTCTCAAGACTGGCTGCCCTAGCGGGTGGTGGGAATGAGCAGCTCTTC
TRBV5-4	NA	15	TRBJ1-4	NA	CASSTNRVLKEKLFF	TGTGCCAGCAGCACCAACAGGGTACTAAAAGAAAAACTGTTTTTT
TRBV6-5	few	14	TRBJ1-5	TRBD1	CASGPQQGGQPQHF	TGTGCCAGCGGACCCCAGCAGGGGGGCCAGCCCCAGCATTTT
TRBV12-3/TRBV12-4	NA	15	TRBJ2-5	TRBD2	CASSLGEGVQGTQYF	TGTGCCAGCAGTTTGGGGGAGGGCGTACAAGGGACCCAGTACTTC
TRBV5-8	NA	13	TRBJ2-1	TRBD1	CANSLDRGSEQFF	TGTGCCAACAGCTTGGACAGGGGCAGTGAGCAGTTCTTC
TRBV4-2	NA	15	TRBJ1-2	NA	CVSSQDAGRGHGYTF	TGTGTCAGCAGTCAAGATGCGGGGCGCGGGCATGGCTACACCTTC
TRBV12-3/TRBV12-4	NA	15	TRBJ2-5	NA	CASSSYPGNEETQYF	TGTGCCAGCAGCAGCTACCCCGGGAACGAAGAGACCCAATATTTC
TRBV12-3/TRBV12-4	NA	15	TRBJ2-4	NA	CANSHSGQRAGIQNF	TGTGCCAACAGTCATTCGGGCCAGCGGGCGGGCATTCAGAACTTC
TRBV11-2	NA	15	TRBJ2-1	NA	CASSLDGSSNNEQFF	TGTGCCAGCAGCTTAGATGGTAGTTCCAACAATGAGCAGTTCTTC
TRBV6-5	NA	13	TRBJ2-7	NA	CISSYEEGYGQYF	TGTATCAGCAGTTACGAGGAGGGGTACGGGCAGTACTTC
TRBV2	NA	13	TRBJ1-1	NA	CDNRDQANTEAFF	TGTGACAACAGGGACCAGGCGAACACTGAAGCTTTCTTT
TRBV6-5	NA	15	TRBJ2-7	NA	CPSSYEDSSPYEQYF	TGTCCCAGCAGTTACGAGGACAGCAGCCCCTACGAGCAGTACTTC
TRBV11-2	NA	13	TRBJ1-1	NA	CVSSLEGNTEAFF	TGTGTCAGCAGCTTAGAAGGGAACACGGAAGCTTTCTTT
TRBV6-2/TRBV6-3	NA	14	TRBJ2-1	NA	CASTSTGGYNDQFF	TGTGCCAGTACTTCAACCGGGGGCTACAATGATCAGTTCTTC
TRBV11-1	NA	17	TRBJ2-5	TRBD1	CASRWWTGWCLQETQYF	TGTGCCAGCAGGTGGTGGACAGGTTGGTGCCTCCAAGAGACCCAGTACTTC
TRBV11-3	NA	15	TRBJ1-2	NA	CASSLDHDTDYDFTF	TGTGCCAGCAGTTTAGATCACGACACTGACTATGACTTCACCTTC
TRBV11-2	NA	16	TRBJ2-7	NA	CASTTLVREASGEQYF	TGTGCCAGCACGACTCTTGTGCGAGAGGCAAGTGGGGAGCAATACTTC
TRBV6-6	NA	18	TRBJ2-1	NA	CGSTSPRSWISRDNEQFF	TGTGGCAGCACAAGCCCCAGATCCTGGATTAGCAGAGACAACGAGCAGTTCTTC
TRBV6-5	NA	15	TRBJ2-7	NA	CASSYKDSSSYGEYF	TGTGCCAGCAGTTACAAGGACAGCAGCTCATACGGGGAGTACTTC
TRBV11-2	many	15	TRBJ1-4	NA	CASSSGLGVNEKLFF	TGTGCCAGCAGCTCGGGACTTGGGGTTAATGAAAAACTGTTTTTT
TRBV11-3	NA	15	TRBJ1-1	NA	CASSPPWGLNTEDFF	TGTGCCAGCAGCCCCCCATGGGGCTTGAACACTGAAGATTTCTTT
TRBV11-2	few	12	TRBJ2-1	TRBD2	CASSLYGLAGFF	TGTGCCAGCAGCTTATACGGGCTAGCGGGGTTCTTC
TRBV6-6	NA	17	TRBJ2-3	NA	CGSSYQAGSRRTDTQYF	TGTGGCAGCAGTTACCAGGCCGGATCTCGACGCACAGATACGCAGTATTTT
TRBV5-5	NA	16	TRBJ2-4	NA	CASSPGAGGPRNTQYF	TGTGCTAGCAGCCCCGGGGCCGGGGGGCCCAGAAACACTCAGTACTTC
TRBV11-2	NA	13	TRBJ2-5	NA	CASIPSFLETQNF	TGTGCCAGCATCCCCAGCTTCTTGGAGACCCAGAACTTC
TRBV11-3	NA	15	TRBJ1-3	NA	CASTLITGSGNTIYF	TGTGCCAGCACTTTAATTACAGGTTCGGGAAATACCATATATTTT
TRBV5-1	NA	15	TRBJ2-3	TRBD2	CASSKAWREYDTQYF	TGCGCCAGCAGTAAAGCCTGGCGGGAGTACGATACGCAGTATTTT
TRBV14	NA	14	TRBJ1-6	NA	CVSSQTGRNSPLHF	TGTGTCAGCAGCCAGACGGGGAGGAATTCACCCCTCCACTTT
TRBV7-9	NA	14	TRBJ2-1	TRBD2	CASSSGISGRYQLF	TGTGCCAGCAGTTCCGGGATTAGCGGGAGGTATCAGTTGTTC
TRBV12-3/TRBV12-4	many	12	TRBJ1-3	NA	CASSTTGNTIYF	TGTGCCAGCAGTACTACTGGAAACACCATATATTTT
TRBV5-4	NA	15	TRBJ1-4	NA	CASRADRGLNEKLFF	TGTGCCAGCAGGGCCGACCGGGGCCTTAATGAAAAACTGTTTTTT
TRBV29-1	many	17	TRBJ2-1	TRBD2	CSVHPASGTSRKSAQFF	TGCAGCGTCCACCCGGCTAGCGGGACGTCCCGAAAGAGTGCGCAGTTCTTC
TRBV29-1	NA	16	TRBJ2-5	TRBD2	CSVIPWTSGSQETQYF	TGCAGCGTAATACCCTGGACTAGCGGTTCACAAGAGACCCAGTACTTC
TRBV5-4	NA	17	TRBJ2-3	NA	CVSSVDGHPRPTDRQYF	TGTGTCAGCAGCGTAGACGGACACCCTCGACCCACAGATAGGCAGTATTTC
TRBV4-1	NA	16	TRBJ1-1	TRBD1	CASSQFSGTGDTEAFF	TGCGCCAGCAGCCAGTTCTCTGGGACAGGGGACACTGAAGCCTTCTTT
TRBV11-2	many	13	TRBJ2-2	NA	CTSSLDRTGELFF	TGTACCAGCAGCTTAGATAGGACTGGAGAGCTGTTTTTT
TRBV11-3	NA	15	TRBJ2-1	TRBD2	CAWSRLAGGGYEQFF	TGTGCCTGGAGCCGACTGGCGGGGGGGGGGTATGAGCAGTTTTTC